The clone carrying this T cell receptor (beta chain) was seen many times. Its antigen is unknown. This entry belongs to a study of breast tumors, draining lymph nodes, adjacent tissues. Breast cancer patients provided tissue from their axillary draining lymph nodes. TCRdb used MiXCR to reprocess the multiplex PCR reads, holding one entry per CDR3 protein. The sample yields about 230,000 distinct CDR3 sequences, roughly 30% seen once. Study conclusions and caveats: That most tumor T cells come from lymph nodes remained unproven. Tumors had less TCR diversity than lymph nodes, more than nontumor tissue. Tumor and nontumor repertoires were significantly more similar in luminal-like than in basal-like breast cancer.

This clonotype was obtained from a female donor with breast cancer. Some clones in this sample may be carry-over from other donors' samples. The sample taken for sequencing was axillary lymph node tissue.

CDR3 nucleotides: TGTGCCAGCAGCGTAGCGGGAGTTAACACCGGGGAGCTGTTTTTT. It encodes CASSVAGVNTGELFF. The chain couples TRBV5-6 to TRBJ2-2; 9 bases fit TRBD2. Unmatched junction bases numbered 3, after V lost 4 bases and J lost 2 bases. Germline CDR1 SGHDT, CDR2 YYEEEE. CDR3 length equals 15 residues.